The entry that follows covers one T cell receptor beta chain sequence. The data were obtained in a study of CD8 T cells in Susac syndrome. RNA amounts of about 0.45 to 1 ug underwent reverse transcription with random hexamers. TCR beta CDR3 was amplified by immunoSEQ covering 54 Vbeta and 13 Jbeta. Each CDR3 protein gets one entry after TCRdb re-called the immunoSEQ multiplex PCR reads with MiXCR. The repertoire holds 170,000 or so distinct CDR3 sequences, with 85% to 95% as singletons. CDR1 is MGHRA, CDR2 YSYEKL, per germline. The CDR3 runs 14 residues. Trimming stripped 3 bases from V and 5 bases from J, with 14 bases between. In blood CD8+ and CD4+ T cells, TCR beta underwent sequencing. Those who served as multiple sclerosis controls were treatment-naive patients with stable or active relapsing-remitting disease. FACS was used to enrich TEMRA cells, whereas the CD8+ and CD4+ T cells were obtained by negative isolation.

The clonotype was recovered from a human donor with multiple sclerosis. Material: CD8+ T cells from PBMCs. V and J are TRBV4-1 and TRBJ2-7, with D uncertain. CDR3 bases: TGCGCCAGCAGCCAGCCGGGCCGAGTGGACGAGCAGTACTTC. Protein: CASSQPGRVDEQYF.